This is a list of T cell receptor beta chains from one sample in a study of cytomegalovirus exposure and HLA in healthy donors. Clones were read by immunoSEQ multiplex PCR, and TCRdb kept only the in-frame ones, dropping some. The data contain some 130,000 clones, less than 65% of them singletons. Sequencing was carried out using PBMCs. The receptors shown here come from a man in his forties in good health and CMV-seropositive. Each CDR3 is given with its conserved first and last residue. Each record gives: clone size, D gene, V gene, J gene, CDR3 protein, CDR3 DNA. The D gene is left open where the match is weak. Clone size is not always given. Where it is, it says once, few, many or a class for expanded clones.

>-|-|TRBV5-8|TRBJ1-4
CASSLAQGKGVGCLNEKLFF
TGTGCCAGCAGCTTGGCTCAGGGGAAGGGGGTGGGTTGTCTTAATGAAAAACTGTTTTTT
>once|-|TRBV10-1|TRBJ2-2
CASGTLGELFF
TGCGCCAGCGGGACTTTAGGGGAGCTGTTTTTT
>-|-|TRBV27|TRBJ1-4
CASSLYGATNEKLFF
TGTGCCAGCAGTTTATACGGAGCAACTAATGAAAAACTGTTTTTT
>-|TRBD1|TRBV5-1|TRBJ2-5
CASSQGQGETQYF
TGCGCCAGCAGCCAAGGACAGGGGGAGACCCAGTACTTC
>-|TRBD1|TRBV27|TRBJ2-7
CASSSGTGRNSYEQYF
TGTGCCAGCAGTTCCGGGACAGGACGCAACTCCTACGAGCAGTACTTC
>-|TRBD1|TRBV19|TRBJ2-7
CATTQTGARSEQYF
TGTGCCACCACCCAAACAGGGGCTCGCAGCGAGCAGTACTTC
>-|-|TRBV6-6|TRBJ2-3
CASSSRGGSSTDTQYF
TGTGCCAGCAGCAGCCGCGGGGGCAGCAGCACAGATACGCAGTATTTT
>-|TRBD2|TRBV9|TRBJ2-1
CASSPRLAGGNEQFF
TGTGCCAGCAGTCCTAGGCTAGCGGGCGGCAATGAGCAGTTCTTC
>-|TRBD2|TRBV9|TRBJ2-1
CASSDTSGRAPEQFF
TGTGCCAGCAGCGACACTAGCGGGAGGGCCCCTGAGCAGTTCTTC
>-|-|TRBV5-1|TRBJ2-5
CASSLDGLGTQYF
TGCGCCAGCAGCTTGGATGGGCTGGGGACCCAGTACTTC
>-|TRBD1|TRBV9|TRBJ2-2
CASSVTTGGNTGELFF
TGTGCCAGCAGCGTCACTACAGGGGGAAACACCGGGGAGCTGTTTTTT
>-|TRBD1|TRBV28|TRBJ2-7
CASTNSGAGGYEQYF
TGTGCCAGCACCAACTCCGGGGCAGGGGGCTACGAGCAGTACTTC
>-|-|TRBV5-6|TRBJ1-3
CASSLARHGNTIYF
TGTGCCAGCAGCTTGGCCAGACACGGAAACACCATATATTTT
>-|-|TRBV7-3|TRBJ2-3
CASSLTGAASTDTQYF
TGTGCCAGCAGCTTAACGGGAGCGGCCAGCACAGATACGCAGTATTTT
>few|-|TRBV15|TRBJ2-2
CATSRDPHPGAGELFF
TGTGCCACCAGCAGAGACCCGCACCCCGGGGCCGGGGAGCTGTTTTTT
>-|-|TRBV6-4|TRBJ2-3
CASSTGEAPTDTQYF
TGTGCCAGCAGTACCGGGGAGGCCCCCACAGATACGCAGTATTTT
>-|TRBD2|TRBV6-1|TRBJ2-1
CASSDVWEGEQFF
TGTGCCAGCAGTGACGTCTGGGAGGGTGAGCAGTTCTTC
>-|-|TRBV29-1|TRBJ1-3
CSVEAGAKNTIYF
TGCAGCGTTGAGGCAGGGGCGAAAAACACCATATATTTT
>few|-|TRBV7-6|TRBJ2-5
CASSSPDTETQYF
TGTGCCAGCAGCTCCCCGGACACGGAGACCCAGTACTTC
>-|-|TRBV5-4|TRBJ1-2
CASSLDESGGYTF
TGTGCCAGCAGCTTAGATGAAAGCGGTGGCTACACCTTC
>few|TRBD1|TRBV11-2|TRBJ2-1
CASSRPGTGRNEQFF
TGTGCCAGCAGCCGACCCGGGACAGGGCGCAATGAGCAGTTCTTC
>few|-|TRBV4-1|TRBJ2-7
CASSQDPGSGNEQYF
TGCGCCAGCAGCCAAGATCCCGGGAGTGGGAACGAGCAGTACTTC
>-|-|TRBV28|TRBJ2-7
CASTLNGMGSYEQYF
TGTGCCAGCACCCTTAACGGGATGGGGTCCTACGAGCAGTACTTC
>-|TRBD1|TRBV27|TRBJ1-2
CASSLQGATLYGYTF
TGTGCCAGCAGTTTACAGGGGGCCACCCTCTATGGCTACACCTTC
>-|TRBD1|TRBV7-2|TRBJ1-1
CASRQGANTEAFF
TGTGCCAGCAGACAGGGGGCGAACACTGAAGCTTTCTTT